A selection of T cell receptor beta chains follows, all from one sample in a study. A single record per CDR3 protein comes from TCRdb applying MiXCR to the RT-PCR reads. Here the sample spans about 700,000 distinct CDR3 sequences, more than 13% being singletons. The sequencing sample was made of memory CD4+ T cells from blood. Every receptor here comes from a female donor in good health, serving as a healthy control. The CDR3 runs from the conserved cysteine through the conserved F or W. D genes are given only for firm matches. Size is omitted from some rows. Given values are once, few, many or a class for expanded clones.

v_call	cdr3_length	d_call	j_call	clone_size	cdr3_nt	cdr3_aa
TRBV20-1	14	TRBD1	TRBJ2-7	few	TGCAGTGCTCACCAACAGGGGAAGGACTACGAGCAGTACTTC	CSAHQQGKDYEQYF
TRBV6-2/TRBV6-3	17	.	TRBJ2-7	many	TGTGCCAGCAGCCCAAACTGGTGGCAGGGGAAGGGGAACGAGCAGTACTTC	CASSPNWWQGKGNEQYF
TRBV6-5	16	.	TRBJ1-3	.	TGTGCCAGCAGCTTCGGACAGCCTATCTCTGGAAACACCATATATTTT	CASSFGQPISGNTIYF
TRBV20-1	12	.	TRBJ2-3	many	TGCAGTGCCCCGAAGTCCACAGATACGCAGTATTTT	CSAPKSTDTQYF
TRBV20-1	12	TRBD2	TRBJ2-1	few	TGCAGTGCCTATTATAGCGGGAGAGAGCAGTTCTTC	CSAYYSGREQFF
TRBV20-1	12	.	TRBJ1-1	many	TGCAGTGTAGAGTACTGGCGGGCTGAAGCTTTCTTT	CSVEYWRAEAFF
TRBV5-6	15	.	TRBJ1-1	few	TGTGCCAGCAGCTTGTACGGGGCTGTGGACACTGAAGCTTTCTTT	CASSLYGAVDTEAFF
TRBV7-8	10	.	TRBJ1-2	few	TGTGCCAGCGGTGACACTGGCTACACCTTC	CASGDTGYTF
TRBV20-1	12	.	TRBJ2-4	once	TGCAGTGCTAGAGAAAGGCAAAACATTCAGTACTTC	CSARERQNIQYF
TRBV7-3	15	.	TRBJ2-1	few	TGTGCCAGCAGCCTAGAGGGGTTAAGACACAATGAGCAGTTCTTC	CASSLEGLRHNEQFF
TRBV7-2	16	TRBD2	TRBJ2-3	few	TGTGCCAGCAGCTTGATGCTAGCGGGAAGCACAGATACGCAGTATTTT	CASSLMLAGSTDTQYF
TRBV7-9	14	.	TRBJ2-3	many	TGTGCCAGCAGCTTAGGGAAAATCACAGATACGCAGTATTTT	CASSLGKITDTQYF
TRBV11-2	15	.	TRBJ1-2	many	TGTGCCAGCAGCTTAGATATGGGGGGGCACTATGGCTACACCTTC	CASSLDMGGHYGYTF
TRBV6-5	13	.	TRBJ2-7	few	TGTGCCAGCAAGCGGTCGGGGTCGGAGGAGCAGTACTTC	CASKRSGSEEQYF
TRBV5-1	15	TRBD2	TRBJ2-3	.	TGCGCCAGCAGCTTGGGCGGGGGAGGTTCAGATACGCAGTATTTT	CASSLGGGGSDTQYF
TRBV7-2	15	.	TRBJ1-5	.	TGTGCCAGCAGCTGGGTACCGGGGTATCAAGAGACCCAGCATTTT	CASSWVPGYQETQHF
TRBV20-1	18	TRBD2	TRBJ2-1	.	TGCAGTGCTAGAGGAGCGGGCTTTAGCGGGAAATCCTACAATGAGCAGTTCTTC	CSARGAGFSGKSYNEQFF
TRBV6-1	14	.	TRBJ1-1	.	TGTGCCAGCAAGCAGGATTGGATGGGCACTGAAGCTTTCTTT	CASKQDWMGTEAFF
TRBV2	13	.	TRBJ1-5	.	TGTGCCAGCCGGGAGCTTCAATATCAGCCCCAGCATTTT	CASRELQYQPQHF
TRBV20-1	11	.	TRBJ2-3	few	TGCAGTGCCCCGGACCTAGATACGCAGTATTTT	CSAPDLDTQYF
TRBV20-1	16	.	TRBJ1-1	.	TGCAGTGCTTATCGCATTGGCGACCGGGAGGAAACTGAAGCTTTCTTT	CSAYRIGDREETEAFF
TRBV3-1	15	.	TRBJ1-3	few	TGTGCCAGCAGCCAAGTTAAAGGTGCTGGAAACACCATATATTTT	CASSQVKGAGNTIYF
TRBV10-3	14	.	TRBJ1-1	.	TGTGCCATCAGTGCTAAGGTAATGAACACTGAAGCTTTCTTT	CAISAKVMNTEAFF
TRBV7-3	17	.	TRBJ1-6	few	TGTGCCAGCAGCTGGGGAACACCCACCTGGAGGGATTCACCCCTCCACTTT	CASSWGTPTWRDSPLHF
TRBV7-2	14	.	TRBJ2-4	many	TGTGCCAGCAGCTTAGGAGGGCTGCAGAACATTCAGTACTTC	CASSLGGLQNIQYF
TRBV6-2/TRBV6-3	17	TRBD1	TRBJ2-1	few	TGTGCCAGCAGTTACTCGCCGGGACAGGGGGAATACAATGAGCAGTTCTTC	CASSYSPGQGEYNEQFF
TRBV4-2	16	.	TRBJ1-1	few	TGTGCCAGCAGCCAAGACGGGACCCGGGCGGACACTGAAGCTTTCTTT	CASSQDGTRADTEAFF
TRBV5-6	16	TRBD2	TRBJ2-3	few	TGTGCCAGCACCAATGGACTAGCGGGAGGAACAGATACGCAGTATTTT	CASTNGLAGGTDTQYF
TRBV5-5	14	TRBD2	TRBJ2-1	many	TGTGCCAGCAGCTTAGCGGGGTACTACAATGAGCAGTTCTTC	CASSLAGYYNEQFF
TRBV24-1	14	.	TRBJ2-3	.	TGTGCCACCAGTGATCGACTAGGGACAGATACGCAGTATTTT	CATSDRLGTDTQYF
TRBV12-3/TRBV12-4	16	TRBD1	TRBJ2-7	many	TGTGCCAGCAGTGACTCCCCGGGACAGGGAATTGGCGAGCAGTACTTC	CASSDSPGQGIGEQYF
TRBV5-1	14	.	TRBJ2-2	many	TGCGCCAGCAGCTTCCAACAGGGTACCGGGGAGCTGTTTTTT	CASSFQQGTGELFF
TRBV12-5	12	.	TRBJ2-3	.	TGTGCTAGTGGAAGAGGAACAGATACGCAGTATTTT	CASGRGTDTQYF
TRBV20-1	15	.	TRBJ1-6	.	TGCAGTGCTAGAGATCCGGGGAGGGCAAATTCACCCCTCCACTTT	CSARDPGRANSPLHF
TRBV7-9	12	.	TRBJ2-1	few	TGTGCCGACCGACAGGACTACAATGAGCAGTTCTTC	CADRQDYNEQFF
TRBV20-1	14	TRBD2	TRBJ2-1	many	TGCAGTGCCAGGACTAGCGGGAGAGGAAATGAGCAGTTCTTC	CSARTSGRGNEQFF
TRBV20-1	13	TRBD1	TRBJ2-7	many	TGCAGTACCACCCGACAGGGGAGAGGCGAGCAGTACTTC	CSTTRQGRGEQYF
TRBV6-1	15	TRBD1	TRBJ1-4	few	TGTGCCAGCAGTAGGGGACAGGCCACAGGTGAAAAACTGTTTTTT	CASSRGQATGEKLFF
TRBV24-1	16	TRBD1	TRBJ2-3	many	TGTGCCACCAGTGATCCCGGGACAGGGGGCACAGATACGCAGTATTTT	CATSDPGTGGTDTQYF
TRBV20-1	13	.	TRBJ1-1	many	TGCAGTGCTGACGGGGCCAGGAACACTGAAGCTTTCTTT	CSADGARNTEAFF
TRBV5-1	16	TRBD2	TRBJ2-1	.	TGCGCCAGCAGCTTGGGGCCGGGACTAGGGTTTAATGAGCAGTTCTTC	CASSLGPGLGFNEQFF
TRBV7-2	15	TRBD1	TRBJ1-1	few	TGTGCCAGCAGCTTTATCAGGGGGCGGAATACTGAAGCTTTCTTT	CASSFIRGRNTEAFF
TRBV18	14	.	TRBJ1-1	few	TGTGCCAGCTCACCGGCCCACAGGGACACTGAAGCTTTCTTT	CASSPAHRDTEAFF
TRBV28	16	TRBD2	TRBJ2-7	many	TGTGCCAGCAGTCAACTCCTGACTAGCGGGAGTGGTGAGCAGTACTTC	CASSQLLTSGSGEQYF
TRBV6-1	15	.	TRBJ2-7	few	TGTGCCAGCAGTGAAGGAGCGGGTGGAGTTTACGAGCAGTACTTC	CASSEGAGGVYEQYF
TRBV7-9	14	.	TRBJ2-3	many	TGTGCCAGCAGCTCCCTGGCGGGCTCAGATACGCAGTATTTT	CASSSLAGSDTQYF
TRBV29-1	14	.	TRBJ2-7	.	TGCAGCGTGAGTGGAGGGGGCCGAACCTACGAGCAGTACTTC	CSVSGGGRTYEQYF
TRBV19	15	.	TRBJ2-2	.	TGTGCCAGTTCCCGGACTGTCGCGAACACCGGGGAGCTGTTTTTT	CASSRTVANTGELFF
TRBV6-5	14	.	TRBJ1-1	many	TGTGCCAGCAGCTTTGACAGGCTTAACACTGAAGCTTTCTTT	CASSFDRLNTEAFF
TRBV6-2/TRBV6-3	13	.	TRBJ1-2	few	TGTGCCAGCAGACGAGGGACGTCATATGGCTACACCTTC	CASRRGTSYGYTF
TRBV30	15	.	TRBJ1-6	few	TGTGCCTGGAGTGTACAAGAAGGGTATAATTCACCCCTCCACTTT	CAWSVQEGYNSPLHF
TRBV20-1	15	TRBD1	TRBJ1-1	.	TGCAGTGCTAGAGATTCGAAGAAGGGGGCTACTGAAGCTTTCTTT	CSARDSKKGATEAFF
TRBV7-2	16	TRBD2	TRBJ2-2	.	TGTGCCAGCAGATCCCCGGGACTAAAAGGCACCGGGGAGCTGTTTTTT	CASRSPGLKGTGELFF
TRBV11-2	14	.	TRBJ1-1	.	TGTGCCAGCAGCTTAGATCTAGGAGGGGTTGAAGCTTTCTTT	CASSLDLGGVEAFF
TRBV20-1	15	.	TRBJ1-2	many	TGCAGTGCTAGAGATCCCAAGGTGCAGAGCTATGGCTACACCTTC	CSARDPKVQSYGYTF